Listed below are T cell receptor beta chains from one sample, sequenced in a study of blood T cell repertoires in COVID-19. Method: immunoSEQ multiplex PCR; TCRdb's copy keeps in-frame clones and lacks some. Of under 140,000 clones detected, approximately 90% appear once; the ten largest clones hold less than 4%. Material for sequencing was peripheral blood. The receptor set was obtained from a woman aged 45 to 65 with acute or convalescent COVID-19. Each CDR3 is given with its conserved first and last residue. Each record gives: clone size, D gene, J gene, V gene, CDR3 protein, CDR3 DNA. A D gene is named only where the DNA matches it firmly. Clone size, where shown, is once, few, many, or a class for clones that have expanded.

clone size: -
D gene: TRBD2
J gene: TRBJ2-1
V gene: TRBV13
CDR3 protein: CASSSGTSGHSYNEQFF
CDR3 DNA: TGTGCCAGCAGCTCGGGGACTAGCGGCCATTCATACAATGAGCAGTTCTTC

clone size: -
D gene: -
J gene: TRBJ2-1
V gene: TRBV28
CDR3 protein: CASAENNEQFF
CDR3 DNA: TGTGCCAGTGCGGAGAACAATGAGCAGTTCTTC

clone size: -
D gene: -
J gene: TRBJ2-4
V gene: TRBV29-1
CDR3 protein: CSVGQGIKNIQYF
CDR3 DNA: TGCAGCGTTGGGCAGGGGATCAAAAACATTCAGTACTTC

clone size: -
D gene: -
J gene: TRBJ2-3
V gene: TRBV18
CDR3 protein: CASSHANHPDTQYF
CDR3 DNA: TGTGCCAGCTCCCACGCGAACCACCCGGATACGCAGTATTTT

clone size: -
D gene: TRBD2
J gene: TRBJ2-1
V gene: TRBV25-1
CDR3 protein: CASSALKAGVVNEQFF
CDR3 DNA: TGTGCCAGCAGTGCCCTAAAAGCGGGAGTCGTCAATGAGCAGTTCTTC

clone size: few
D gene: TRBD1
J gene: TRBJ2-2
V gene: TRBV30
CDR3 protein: CAWSRDSTPGELFF
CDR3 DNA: TGTGCCTGGAGCCGGGACAGTACACCCGGGGAGCTGTTTTTT

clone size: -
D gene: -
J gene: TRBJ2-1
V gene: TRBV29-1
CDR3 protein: CSVGAGPSSYNEQFF
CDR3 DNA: TGCAGCGTTGGGGCTGGCCCAAGCTCCTACAATGAGCAGTTCTTC

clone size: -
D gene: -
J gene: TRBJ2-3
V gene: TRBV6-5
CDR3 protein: CASSWGPGEGKAQYF
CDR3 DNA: TGTGCCAGCAGTTGGGGGCCCGGGGAGGGCAAAGCGCAGTATTTT

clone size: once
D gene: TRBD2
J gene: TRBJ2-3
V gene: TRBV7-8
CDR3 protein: CASSPRTSGSPDTQYF
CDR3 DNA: TGTGCCAGCAGCCCAAGGACTAGCGGGAGTCCAGATACGCAGTATTTT

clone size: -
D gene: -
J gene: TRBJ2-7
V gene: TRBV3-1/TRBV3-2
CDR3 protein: CASRKDSEQYF
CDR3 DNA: TGTGCCAGCCGGAAGGACAGCGAGCAGTACTTC

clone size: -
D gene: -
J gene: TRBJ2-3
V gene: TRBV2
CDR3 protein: CASSRSASDTQYF
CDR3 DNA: TGTGCCAGCAGTCGGAGCGCCTCCGATACGCAGTATTTT

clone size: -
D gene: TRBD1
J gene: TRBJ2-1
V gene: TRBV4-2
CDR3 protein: CASSQSRGREQFF
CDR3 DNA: TGTGCCAGCAGCCAATCGAGGGGGCGTGAGCAGTTCTTC